The subject of this entry is one T cell receptor (beta chain). Antigen: not known. The record originates from a study of T-cell memory formation after mild COVID-19. Study as a whole: Among the donors, TCR clusters were largely specific to each donor. Overall study results and limits: From day 15 to 85, contracting clones were balanced between CD4 and CD8, whereas later expanders leaned toward CD4+. Mainly CM and EM harbored the contracting CD4+ clones; mainly EMRA harbored the CD8+ ones.

This CDR3 contains 12 residues. Trimming shortened V by 5 bases and J by 2 bases, and 7 bases separated the two germline ends. The germline gives CDR1 SEHNR, CDR2 FQNEAQ (reference sequence). A single record per CDR3 protein comes from TCRdb applying MiXCR to the 5' RACE reads. Among 300,000 to 400,000 distinct CDR3 sequences listed, around 13% were seen once. Material: PBMCs or a T cell subset sorted from them (not recorded which). The chain is built from TRBV7-9 and TRBJ2-7; D is unclear. The TCR sequence derives from a man aged 18-30 years who had mild COVID-19 (a few samples of this study predate the infection). Cell type and time point are not known. CDR3 nucleotide sequence: TGTGCCAGCAGCCCTGACACCTACGAGCAGTACGTC. Residues: CASSPDTYEQYV.